This TCR beta chain was identified in a study of T cell changes during pregnancy in multiple sclerosis. The table came from immunoSEQ multiplex PCR; TCRdb's copy has only in-frame clones and leaves some out. The profile shows under 35,000 clones, roughly 89% of them singletons. The V gene's germline CDR1 is GTSNPN and CDR2 SVGIG (reference sequence). This CDR3 region has 12 residues. V lost 2 bases, J lost 8 bases, and 9 bases lay in between. This chain connects TRBV30 to TRBJ1-4; D is perhaps TRBD1 (5 bases). The origin of this receptor is a female donor in good health, enrolled as a control in a pregnancy study. Material: CD4+ T cells from peripheral blood mononuclear cells, obtained in the third trimester of pregnancy. CDR3 sequence reads: CAWSQGQEKLFF. The CDR3 nucleotides are TGTGCCTGGAGTCAGGGCCAGGAAAAACTGTTTTTT. Filled out from reference TRBV30 and TRBJ1-4, the complete variable domain reads SQTIHQWPATLVQPVGSPLSLECTVEGTSNPNLYWYRQAAGRGLQLLFYSVGIGQISSEVPQNLSASRPQDRQFILSSKKLLLSDSGFYLCAWSQGQEKLFFGSGTQLSVL.